This T cell receptor beta chain was profiled in a study of blood T cell repertoires in COVID-19. Study at large: Samples of COVID-19 (acute and convalescent) were obtained from the United States, Italy and Spain. Nucleic acid was either cDNA or gDNA, and it came from T cells, B-cell-depleted T cells, or PBMCs.

Per the original data handling: Amplification of reference gene primers was used by the study to estimate nucleated cell counts. The repertoire was sequenced with immunoSEQ multiplex PCR; TCRdb's copy has only in-frame clones and lacks some. That table gives V, J and clone size, and the DNA gave D and trimming. The sample records 44,000 or so clones, 65% to 85% being singletons. Germline V gene lookup returns CDR1 MDHEN and CDR2 SYDVKM. V lost 2 bases and J lost 3; bases outside the gene matches: 5. There are 15 residues in the CDR3. The sample consisted of peripheral blood. V usage is TRBV28 and J usage is TRBJ2-7, with 9 nucleotides matching TRBD2. This clonotype originated in a man in his fifties or sixties with active COVID-19. CDR3 loop: CASSLTAGGFYEQYF. For the CDR3, the DNA is TGTGCCAGCAGTTTAACAGCGGGGGGTTTCTACGAGCAGTACTTC.